The 11 T cell receptor beta chains below all came from one sample that was sequenced in a study of beta chain features in type 1 diabetes. Notes on the study in general: Moderate yet significant TCRB CDR3 shortening was seen in Type 1 diabetes patients in all four CD4+ subsets.

These receptors' antigens are unknown. Since all of the isolated RNA was reverse transcribed, expressed TCRB transcripts were what got sequenced. Profiling relied on immunoSEQ multiplex PCR, and the TCRdb table lists in-frame clones only, not all of them. Counted here are some 640,000 clones, around an eighth occurring once; the ten biggest clones make up approximately 0.043%. Input material: naive CD4+ T cells from blood. The receptors were sampled from a young man with type 1 diabetes.

This clone showed up just a few times. The CDR3 protein is CATSSRDSNYEQYF. In DNA, the CDR3 is TGTGCCACCAGCAGCCGGGACTCGAACTACGAGCAGTACTTC. The V call is TRBV15, the J call TRBJ2-7; D possibly corresponds to TRBD2 (6 bases). CDR3 length: 14 amino acids. Germline assignment: CDR1 LNHNV and CDR2 YYDKDF (reference sequence). V was cut by 3 bases and J by 3 bases, with 12 bases left in between.

The chain is built from TRBV21-1 and TRBJ2-5; TRBD2 is the table's D call, not checked against the DNA. TRBV21-1 is a pseudogene. This CDR3 contains 16 residues. The CDR3 here is CASSKVPGLAGETQYF. CDR3 DNA: TGTGCCAGCAGCAAAGTCCCGGGACTAGCGGGGGAGACCCAGTACTTC.

This clone was observed a few times. This chain links TRBV13 with TRBJ2-3; no clear D gene. V was clipped by 5 bases and J by 0 bases, with 9 bases between them. This CDR3 comprises 14 residues. The germline gives CDR1 PRHDT, CDR2 FYEKMQ (reference sequence). In DNA form, the CDR3 reads TGTGCCAGCAGCCCAAAGACTAGCACAGATACGCAGTATTTT. Encoded protein: CASSPKTSTDTQYF.

The J gene is TRBJ2-1, the V gene TRBV11-2; 9 bases line up with TRBD2. Germline V gives CDR1 SGHAT, CDR2 FQNNGV. Losses at the gene ends were 1 base for V and 6 bases for J; bases not matched to a gene: 4. The CDR3 consists of 15 residues. The CDR3 protein is CASSLAAGGGNEQFF. In DNA form, the CDR3 reads TGTGCCAGCAGCTTAGCAGCGGGAGGTGGCAATGAGCAGTTCTTC.

This sequence joins TRBV30 and TRBJ1-2; a possible D gene is TRBD1 (6 bases). This CDR3 region has 13 residues. Germline lookup yields CDR1 GTSNPN and CDR2 SVGIG (reference sequence). Deletions cut 1 base from V and 6 bases from J, with 12 bases between. The CDR3 reads CAWSEGGNDGYTF. The CDR3 DNA is TGTGCCTGGAGTGAGGGGGGAAATGATGGCTACACCTTC.

This chain joins TRBV2 and TRBJ2-2; TRBD2 might be the D (6 bases). This CDR3 contains 15 residues. From germline, CDR1 is SNHLY and CDR2 FYNNEI. The germline V and J ends were trimmed by 4 bases and 6 bases, with 15 bases remaining between them. CDR3 sequence: CASSGVAVVSGELFF. CDR3 nucleotides: TGTGCCAGCAGTGGAGTAGCGGTGGTATCCGGGGAGCTGTTTTTT.

This clone was counted a few times. The chain joins TRBV7-9 to TRBJ2-5; D unclear. Germline-derived CDR1 and CDR2 are SEHNR and FQNEAQ (reference sequence). The CDR3 consists of 14 residues. The ends were cut back, 1 base at V and 4 bases at J, with 10 bases in the middle. In DNA, the CDR3 is TGTGCCAGCAGCTTAGGTGCGAATTTAGAGACCCAGTACTTC. It codes for CASSLGANLETQYF.

This clone was observed a few times. The rearrangement uses TRBV7-2 and TRBJ2-3, with D possibly TRBD2 on 6 matching bases. The germline CDR1 and CDR2 sequences are SGHTA and FQGNSA. V was shortened by 1 base and J by 3 bases, with 20 bases between the two germline ends. The CDR3 has 18 amino acids. CDR3 in DNA: TGTGCCAGCAGCTTAGAAGCCAGGTGGCGGGGAAGGACAGATACGCAGTATTTT. Protein product: CASSLEARWRGRTDTQYF.

This chain joins TRBV13 and TRBJ1-1; TRBD1 is a possible D gene (5 bases). Looked up from germline, CDR1 is PRHDT and CDR2 is FYEKMQ (reference sequence). Trimming shortened V by 5 bases and J by 6 bases, and 19 bases separated the two germline ends. This CDR3 comprises 15 residues. The DNA for the CDR3 is TGTGCCAGCAGCCCAGGAGACCGCAGGGTCGCTGAAGCTTTCTTT. As protein: CASSPGDRRVAEAFF.

This clone was observed a handful of times. The chain links TRBV7-9 to TRBJ1-3, with a tentative D call TRBD1 (6 bases). CDR3 length: 16 residues. Trimming stripped 6 bases from V and 3 bases from J, with 18 bases between. CDR1 is SEHNR and CDR2 is FQNEAQ in the germline V gene (reference sequence). The CDR3 protein is CASSYRGGGNGNTIYF. CDR3 nucleotide sequence: TGTGCCAGCAGTTACAGAGGAGGGGGAAATGGAAACACCATATATTTT.

Remarks on this clone: The sample has other DNA sequences that encode this CDR3 too. The chain links TRBV30 to TRBJ2-1, with 8 bases fitting TRBD1. The CDR3 contains 14 residues. Germline CDR1 and CDR2: GTSNPN and SVGIG (reference sequence). V lost 3 bases and J lost 0; bases outside the gene matches: 1. The CDR3 DNA is TGTGCCTGGAGAACAGGGGGCTCCTACAATGAGCAGTTCTTC. This encodes CAWRTGGSYNEQFF.